The entry that follows covers one TCR beta chain sequence. Its antigen is still unknown. PCR involved 60 Vbeta and 13 Jbeta primers. Here immunoSEQ multiplex PCR was the method, and the copy in TCRdb shows in-frame clones only, minus some. The table lists around 100,000 clones, roughly 80% of them singletons. The data were taken from a study of cytomegalovirus exposure and HLA in healthy donors. Study findings and constraints: Most of the CMV-associated TCR beta chains (in a later analysis) appeared to be HLA-restricted.

The CDR3 is 17 residues long. The V and J ends lost 3 bases and 6 bases, in that order; junction bases with no gene match: 9. The germline V gene has CDR1 MDHEN and CDR2 SYDVKM. The V gene is TRBV28, the J gene TRBJ1-5; 12 bases align to TRBD1. The sample taken for sequencing was PBMCs. The TCR comes from a man between 25 and 39 years old in good health and CMV-seropositive. CDR3 coding DNA: TGTGCCAGCAGTTTTAGTGGGGACAGGGGGCGAGTTCAGCCCCAGCATTTT. Amino acids: CASSFSGDRGRVQPQHF.